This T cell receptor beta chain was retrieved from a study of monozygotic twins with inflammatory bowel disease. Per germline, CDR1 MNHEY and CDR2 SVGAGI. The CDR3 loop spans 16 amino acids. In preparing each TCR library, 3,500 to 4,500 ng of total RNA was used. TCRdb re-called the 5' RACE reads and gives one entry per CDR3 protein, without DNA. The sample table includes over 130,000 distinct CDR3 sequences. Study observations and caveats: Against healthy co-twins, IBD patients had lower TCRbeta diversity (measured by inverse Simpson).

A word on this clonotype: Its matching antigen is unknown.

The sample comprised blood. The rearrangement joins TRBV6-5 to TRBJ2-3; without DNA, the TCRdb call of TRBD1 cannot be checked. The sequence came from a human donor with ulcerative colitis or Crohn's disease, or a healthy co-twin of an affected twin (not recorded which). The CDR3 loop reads CASRSFVRGTTDTQYF.